The clone carrying this T cell receptor beta chain was seen ten or more times. What it recognizes is unknown. The V gene lost 3 bases and the J gene lost 4 bases, with 12 bases spanning the gap. CDR1 is DFQATT, CDR2 SNEGSKA, per germline (reference sequence). The CDR3 is 14 residues long. This entry comes from a study of T-cell reconstitution after alpha-beta-depleted transplantation in children. Whole-study results and caveats: Several hundred expanded graft clones reportedly gave rise to the alpha-beta T cells present about two months after transplant. By one year post-transplant, T-cell counts and diversity largely arose from T cells that were newly produced. It was surviving recipient T cells and thymic progenitors that gave some patients high TCRbeta diversity at day 60.

During its preparation, the TCRbeta library received unique molecular identifiers. TCRdb used MiXCR to reprocess the PCR reads, holding one entry per CDR3 protein. This sample has around 100,000 distinct CDR3 sequences; 7.5% to 9% occur once, and the top ten carry about a sixth. This TCR came from a boy under 10 years old with acute lymphoblastic leukemia, due to receive a stem cell transplant. The chain joins TRBV20-1 to TRBJ2-2, with D perhaps matching TRBD1 or TRBD2 (6 bases each). The specimen comprised PBMCs, sampled before TCRalphabeta/CD19-depleted stem cell transplant. The CDR3 DNA reads as TGCAGTGCTAGCGAAGGGGGGAGCACCGGGGAGCTGTTTTTT. Amino acids: CSASEGGSTGELFF.